Presented here are 28 T cell receptor beta chains from one specimen sequenced in a study of cytomegalovirus exposure and HLA in healthy donors. The PCR made use of 60 Vbeta and 13 Jbeta primers. The assay was immunoSEQ multiplex PCR, and TCRdb's table has in-frame clones only and misses some. The data show some 200,000 clones, over 60% seen once. Specimen: PBMCs. These receptor sequences come from a man aged 18-30 years in good health and CMV-seronegative.

The chain couples TRBV9 to TRBJ2-7; TRBD1 matches at 9 bases. V shed 0 bases and J 4 bases; nucleotides not matched to a gene: 8. The CDR3 is 16 residues long. CDR1 and CDR2 from the germline V gene are SGDLS and YYNGEE. As DNA, the CDR3 is TGTGCCAGCAGCGTAGCCCCCGGGGACAGGGTGTACGAGCAGTACTTC. Translated: CASSVAPGDRVYEQYF.

The chain combines TRBV29-1 with TRBJ2-6, with 8 bases fitting TRBD2. The germline V gene encodes CDR1 SQVTM and CDR2 ANQGSEA. This CDR3 has 15 residues. The trim removed 6 bases at V and 4 bases at J, leaving 8 bases unmatched. This CDR3 reads CSVARGGIGANVLTF. The CDR3 bases are TGCAGCGTGGCCCGGGGGGGCATAGGGGCCAACGTCCTGACTTTC.

V is TRBV18 and J is TRBJ2-7, with D possibly TRBD2 on 6 matching bases. CDR3 size: 15 residues. The germline V gene encodes CDR1 KGHSH and CDR2 LQKENI. Trimming stripped 0 bases from V and 4 bases from J, with 13 bases between. The CDR3 nucleotides are TGTGCCAGCTCACCACCGTCCCTAGCGTGGTACGAGCAGTACTTC. This encodes CASSPPSLAWYEQYF.

The count of this clone is one. The genes are TRBV27 and TRBJ2-7; D is perhaps TRBD2 (6 bases). Germline V lookup: CDR1 MNHEY, CDR2 SMNVEV (reference sequence). The CDR3 runs to 11 residues. V was trimmed by 8 bases and J by 4 bases, leaving 9 bases between them. CDR3 bases: TGTGCCAGCGGGACTGGTTACGAGCAGTACTTC. Protein product: CASGTGYEQYF.

The chain uses TRBV11-3 and TRBJ1-6; D might be TRBD1 (5 bases). V lost 0 bases, J lost 5 bases, and 5 bases lay in between. The CDR3 length is 14 residues. CDR1 and CDR2 from the germline V gene are SGHNT and YENEEA. The CDR3 loop is CASSLETDNSPLHF. CDR3 bases: TGTGCCAGCAGCTTAGAGACAGATAATTCACCCCTCCACTTT.

The chain couples TRBV30 to TRBJ2-2; a weak D match, TRBD2 (5 bases). Germline assignment: CDR1 GTSNPN and CDR2 SVGIG (reference sequence). The CDR3 runs to 14 residues. Trimming stripped 1 base from V and 6 bases from J, with 12 bases between. The DNA of the CDR3 is TGTGCCTGGAGTGCGCCGGGGAGCTCCGGGGAGCTGTTTTTT. This codes for CAWSAPGSSGELFF.

V and J are TRBV11-2 and TRBJ2-7; D not resolved. The germline gives CDR1 SGHAT, CDR2 FQNNGV. V gave up 3 bases and J gave up 2 bases, with 8 bases separating them. The CDR3 has 13 residues. The CDR3 DNA reads as TGTGCCAGCAGCTTCGGTCCTGCCTACGAGCAGTACTTC. Its protein product is CASSFGPAYEQYF.

This clone has only a few counts. This chain links TRBV19 with TRBJ1-1; 7 nucleotides align to TRBD1. In germline, CDR1 is LNHDA, CDR2 SQIVND (reference sequence). CDR3 length: 14 residues. V lost 5 bases to trimming and J lost 1 base; unmatched junction nucleotides: 4. The CDR3 reads CASSSYRGNTEAFF. In DNA form, the CDR3 reads TGTGCCAGTAGTTCGTACAGGGGGAACACTGAAGCTTTCTTT.

The chain recombines TRBV5-6 with TRBJ1-6, with D perhaps TRBD1 (6 bases). The germline V gene encodes CDR1 SGHDT and CDR2 YYEEEE. The CDR3 sequence is 14 residues long. With 0 bases removed from V and 10 bases from J, the gap between germline ends came to 11 bases. Written as DNA, the CDR3 is TGTGCCAGCAGCTTGGTTTCGAGGGGGTCACCCCTCCACTTT. Its protein is CASSLVSRGSPLHF.

The count of this clone is one. The chain has TRBV7-2 and TRBJ2-2, with 11 nucleotides matching TRBD2. Per the germline V gene, CDR1 is SGHTA and CDR2 is FQGNSA. The length of the CDR3 is 16 residues. Trimming took 5 bases from V and 6 from J; bases not matched to a gene: 8. In DNA, the CDR3 is TGTGCCAGCAGCCGACGACTAGCGGGGCCGTCCGGGGAGCTGTTTTTT. Amino acids: CASSRRLAGPSGELFF.

The rearrangement links TRBV5-1 to TRBJ1-6, with 7 bases lining up with TRBD1. CDR3 length equals 16 residues. Germline assignment: CDR1 SGHRS and CDR2 YFSETQ. The V gene end was trimmed by 3 bases and the J gene end by 7 bases; junction bases not matched to a gene: 10. The CDR3 is CASSSVTGTANSPLHF. CDR3 sequence (DNA): TGCGCCAGCAGCTCAGTAACCGGGACAGCCAATTCACCCCTCCACTTT.

This clone was observed a handful of times. The CDR3 protein is CASSSWGGPPSGEPQHF. DNA for the CDR3: TGTGCCAGTAGTTCATGGGGGGGGCCGCCAAGCGGGGAGCCCCAGCATTTT. J is TRBJ1-5 and V is TRBV19; the D gene is possibly TRBD1 (6 bases). From germline, CDR1 is LNHDA and CDR2 SQIVND (reference sequence). This CDR3 comprises 17 residues. V was pared by 5 bases and J by 8 bases, with 25 bases between.

The chain employs TRBV5-1 and TRBJ1-5; possible D gene TRBD1, 5 bases. V shed 3 bases and J shed 2 bases, with 9 bases lying between them. In germline, CDR1 is SGHRS, CDR2 YFSETQ. The CDR3 loop spans 14 amino acids. The CDR3 loop reads CASSSQGGNQPQHF. The CDR3 region has the DNA TGCGCCAGCAGCTCCCAGGGCGGCAATCAGCCCCAGCATTTT.

The J gene is TRBJ2-1, the V gene TRBV27; 9 bases match TRBD2. V lost 6 bases and J lost 6; bases outside the gene matches: 18. The CDR3 covers 18 residues. From germline, CDR1 is MNHEY and CDR2 SMNVEV (reference sequence). CDR3 nucleotides: TGTGCCAGCAGGATGACTACTGCGGGAGGGTTCCTAAGCAATGAGCAGTTCTTC. It is translated as CASRMTTAGGFLSNEQFF.

This clone turned up a few times. The V and J genes are TRBV6-1 and TRBJ1-1, with a possible D match to TRBD1 (5 bases). The CDR3 length is 15 residues. Germline CDR1 reads MNHNS; CDR2 reads SASEGT. Between the trimmed V and J ends, which lost 5 bases and 1 base, there was a span of 14 bases. This chain's CDR3 is CASSPREGPNTEAFF. CDR3 nucleotide sequence: TGTGCCAGCAGTCCACGGGAGGGGCCGAACACTGAAGCTTTCTTT.

The rearrangement uses TRBV6-5 and TRBJ1-2; 9 nucleotides match TRBD1. Germline CDR1 MNHEY, CDR2 SVGAGI. The CDR3 is 16 residues long. Trimming took 0 bases from V and 5 from J; bases not matched to a gene: 7. CDR3 DNA: TGTGCCAGCAGTTACTCAACAGGGGGCATTGGGTATGGCTACACCTTC. Translation gives CASSYSTGGIGYGYTF.

The chain has TRBV6-1 and TRBJ1-1; possibly TRBD1 for D (5 bases). Trimming cost V 7 bases and J 3 bases, with 18 bases left between them. The CDR3 has 15 residues. Germline V gene data show CDR1 as MNHNS and CDR2 as SASEGT. The CDR3 sequence: CASTSAEGGDTEAFF. For the CDR3, the DNA is TGTGCCAGCACCTCGGCCGAGGGAGGGGACACTGAAGCTTTCTTT.

J is TRBJ2-1 and V is TRBV11-3; D remains unclear. The CDR3 runs 16 residues. The germline V and J ends were trimmed by 4 bases and 3 bases, with 16 bases remaining between them. CDR1 SGHNT and CDR2 YENEEA come from the germline V gene. CDR3 in amino acids: CASSSNRRQIYNEQFF. CDR3 sequence (DNA): TGTGCCAGCAGCTCCAATAGGCGGCAAATCTACAATGAGCAGTTCTTC.

J is TRBJ2-2 and V is TRBV9; D is perhaps TRBD1 (7 bases). The CDR3 extends over 18 amino acids. Germline-derived CDR1 and CDR2 are SGDLS and YYNGEE. V was trimmed by 4 bases and J by 1 base, leaving 20 bases between them. The CDR3 coding sequence is TGTGCCAGCAGCCTTAACCCCGACAGGGAGGAGAACACCGGGGAGCTGTTTTTT. This sequence encodes CASSLNPDREENTGELFF.

This clone occurred once. The chain links TRBV7-2 to TRBJ1-1; 8 nucleotides align to TRBD1. The CDR3 is 14 amino acids. CDR1 and CDR2 (germline): SGHTA, FQGNSA. Losses at the gene ends were 0 bases for V and 6 bases for J; bases not matched to a gene: 3. The CDR3 DNA follows: TGTGCCAGCAGCTTAGCCGCACAGGGGGCTGAAGCTTTCTTT. It is translated as CASSLAAQGAEAFF.

The chain recombines TRBV25-1 with TRBJ1-1; perhaps TRBD1 as D (6 bases). Germline values: CDR1 MGHDK, CDR2 SYGVNS. V was cut by 4 bases and J by 6 bases, with 15 bases left in between. The CDR3 spans 14 residues. This chain's CDR3 is CASSGKGGGAEAFF. The CDR3 nucleotides are TGTGCCAGCAGTGGGAAGGGGGGGGGTGCTGAAGCTTTCTTT.

This chain joins TRBV9 and TRBJ2-7; 8 positions match TRBD2. The ends lost 5 bases at V and 5 bases at J; junction bases unmatched: 9. CDR3 length equals 14 residues. Looked up from germline, CDR1 is SGDLS and CDR2 is YYNGEE. The CDR3 DNA is TGTGCCAGCAGTACTCGCGGGGGGCGGGACGAGCAGTACTTC. Its protein is CASSTRGGRDEQYF.

The chain joins TRBV30 to TRBJ2-1, with 10 nucleotides matching TRBD1. In germline, CDR1 is GTSNPN, CDR2 SVGIG (reference sequence). Unmatched junction bases numbered 5, after V lost 2 bases and J lost 7 bases. There are 14 residues in the CDR3. CDR3 sequence: CAWSPGQGINEQFF. In nucleotides, the CDR3 is TGTGCCTGGAGTCCGGGACAGGGGATTAATGAGCAGTTCTTC. The full variable domain, in which reference TRBV30 and TRBJ2-1 provide the parts outside the CDR3, is SQTIHQWPATLVQPVGSPLSLECTVEGTSNPNLYWYRQAAGRGLQLLFYSVGIGQISSEVPQNLSASRPQDRQFILSSKKLLLSDSGFYLCAWSPGQGINEQFFGPGTRLTVL.

The chain carries TRBV6-5 and TRBJ2-5; 8 bases match TRBD1. The CDR3 is 15 residues long. Germline V gives CDR1 MNHEY, CDR2 SVGAGI. Unmatched junction bases numbered 9, after V lost 6 bases and J lost 3 bases. The CDR3 loop is CASSQQGDGKETQYF. In nucleotides, the CDR3 is TGTGCCAGCAGCCAACAGGGGGACGGGAAAGAGACCCAGTACTTC.

The rearrangement joins TRBV7-9 to TRBJ2-3; D may be TRBD1 (6 bases). Germline CDR1 SEHNR, CDR2 FQNEAQ (reference sequence). The CDR3 has 13 residues. V lost 5 bases and J 5 bases, leaving 11 bases between the germline ends. CDR3 region: CASSPPGVDTQYF. In DNA, the CDR3 is TGTGCCAGCAGCCCACCAGGGGTAGATACGCAGTATTTT.

This chain links TRBV7-6 with TRBJ2-1, with 11 bases matching TRBD2. There are 15 residues in the CDR3. CDR1 and CDR2 from the germline V gene are SGHVS and FNYEAQ. With V trimmed by 5 bases and J by 7 bases, 7 bases remained unmatched. In DNA form, the CDR3 reads TGTGCCAGCAGCATACTAGCGGGAGTAGGTAATGAGCAGTTCTTC. It codes for CASSILAGVGNEQFF.

J is TRBJ1-1 and V is TRBV11-3, with TRBD1 matching 10 bases. The CDR3 covers 15 residues. Losses at the gene ends were 4 bases for V and 3 bases for J; bases not matched to a gene: 5. Germline loops: CDR1 SGHNT, CDR2 YENEEA. The CDR3: CASSWKGQGHTEAFF. The CDR3 coding sequence is TGTGCCAGCAGCTGGAAGGGACAGGGGCACACTGAAGCTTTCTTT.

The chain recombines TRBV11-2 with TRBJ2-7; D perhaps matches TRBD2 (5 bases). The CDR3 spans 15 residues. CDR1 and CDR2 from the germline V gene are SGHAT and FQNNGV. Trimming left V 1 base short and J 0 bases short, with 10 bases between. The CDR3 coding sequence is TGTGCCAGCAGCTTAGTGGTGGGGAGCTCCTACGAGCAGTACTTC. Encoded protein: CASSLVVGSSYEQYF.